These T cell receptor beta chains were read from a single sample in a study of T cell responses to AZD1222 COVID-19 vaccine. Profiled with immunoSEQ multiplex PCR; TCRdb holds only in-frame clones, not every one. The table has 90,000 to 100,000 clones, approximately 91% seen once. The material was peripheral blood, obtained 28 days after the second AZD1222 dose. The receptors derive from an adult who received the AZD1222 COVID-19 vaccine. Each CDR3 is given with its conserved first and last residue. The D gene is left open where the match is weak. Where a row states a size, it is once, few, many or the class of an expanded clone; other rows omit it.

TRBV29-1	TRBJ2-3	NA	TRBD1	CSVKDRGQGDTQYF	TGCAGCGTCAAAGACAGGGGGCAGGGAGATACGCAGTATTTT
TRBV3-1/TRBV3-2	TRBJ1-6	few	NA	CASSQDRLQGAYNSPLHF	TGTGCCAGCAGCCAAGATCGCCTACAGGGAGCCTATAATTCACCCCTCCACTTT
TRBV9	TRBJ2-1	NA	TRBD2	CASTPGDGGRSHNEQFF	TGTGCCAGCACCCCCGGAGACGGCGGGAGGTCCCACAATGAGCAGTTCTTC
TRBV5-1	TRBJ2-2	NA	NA	CASTPGNTGTGELFF	TGCGCCAGCACCCCGGGAAACACGGGCACCGGGGAGCTGTTTTTT
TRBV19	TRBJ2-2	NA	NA	CASRAPGGTGELFF	TGTGCCAGTAGGGCCCCGGGCGGCACCGGGGAGCTGTTTTTT
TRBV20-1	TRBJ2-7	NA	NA	CSAKGTYEQYF	TGCAGTGCTAAAGGGACCTACGAGCAGTACTTC
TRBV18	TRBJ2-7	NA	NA	CASSPPMDRRNHEQYF	TGTGCCAGCTCACCACCCATGGATAGGAGGAACCACGAGCAGTACTTC
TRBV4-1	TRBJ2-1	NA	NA	CASSQGGFRSSYNEQFF	TGCGCCAGCAGCCAAGGGGGCTTCCGGAGCTCCTACAATGAGCAGTTCTTC
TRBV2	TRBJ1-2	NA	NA	CASSTSKGEVDGYTF	TGTGCCAGCAGTACCTCTAAAGGGGAGGTTGATGGCTACACCTTC
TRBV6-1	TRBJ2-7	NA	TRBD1	CASSEGGTGLYEQYF	TGTGCCAGCAGTGAAGGCGGGACAGGACTCTACGAGCAGTACTTC